This T cell receptor (beta chain) was observed in a study of identical twins. As regards this clonotype: Antigen specificity is unknown.

V lost 0 bases and J lost 10, with 15 bases in between. Germline CDR1 reads MDHEN; CDR2 reads SYDVKM. This CDR3 region has 14 residues. TCRdb passed the 5' RACE reads through MiXCR, listing each CDR3 protein once. The table includes approximately 550,000 distinct CDR3 sequences, 20% to 25% detected once. Study conclusions and caveats: In zero-insertion analyses, partial confounding could arise from invariant MAIT and iNKT cells.

These records were also assigned to another study, of yellow fever vaccine responses in identical twins.

This chain uses TRBV28 with TRBJ1-1; D is perhaps TRBD1 (6 bases). The sequence was collected from a woman aged 18-35 years in good health. The source material was CD4+ T cells sorted from blood. The CDR3 region is CASSLWQGRVGAFF. CDR3 nucleotide sequence: TGTGCCAGCAGTTTATGGCAGGGGCGGGTCGGAGCTTTCTTT. The full variable domain, rest sourced from reference TRBV28 and TRBJ1-1, is DVKVTQSSRYLVKRTGEKVFLECVQDMDHENMFWYRQDPGLGLRLIYFSYDVKMKEKGDIPEGYSVSREKKERFSLILESASTNQTSMYLCASSLWQGRVGAFFGQGTRLTVV.